The 8 T cell receptor beta chains in this list originate from one sample, sequenced in a study of tumor-infiltrating lymphocytes in primary liver carcinoma. Synthesis of TCR beta cDNA was carried out from 500 ng total RNA with a constant-region primer. Amplification in three nested multiplex PCR rounds with slightly modified ARM-PCR gave rise to TCR beta libraries. Use of TRBV1-TRBV30 forward primers with a C-beta reverse primer characterized the first two PCR rounds, which lasted about 10 cycles each. TCRdb independently ran MiXCR on the multiplex PCR reads; one entry per CDR3 protein. The top ten clones hold less than 45% of a sample with roughly 70,000 distinct CDR3 sequences, around 64% of them seen once. Co-extraction yielded RNA and DNA from roughly 20-30 mg of unsorted bulk tissue. The sample consisted of liver tumor tissue from sampling region 4. The subset denotes: tumor region T4, right-lateral pole. These receptors were collected from a man in his forties with primary liver carcinoma and hepatitis B virus infection.

A word on this clonotype: A junction boundary mismatches the germline segment, possibly from a read error. The chain carries TRBV6-2 or TRBV6-3 and TRBJ2-2, with 7 positions matching TRBD2. The CDR3 length is 18 residues. Germline V gene sequence: CDR1 MNHEY, CDR2 SVGEGT. The CDR3 spells CASSDIGIRLANTGELLF. As DNA, the CDR3 is TGTGCCAGCAGCGATATAGGGATTCGACTAGCCAACACCGGGGAGCTGCTTTTT.

This clonotype was recorded only once. This chain's CDR3 is CASSLTARGLDTEAFF. The DNA of the CDR3 is TGCGCCAGCAGTTTGACGGCGAGGGGTTTAGACACTGAAGCTTTCTTT. The V gene is TRBV5-1, the J gene TRBJ1-1; TRBD1 is a possible D gene (5 bases). CDR3 length equals 16 residues. Germline CDR1 and CDR2: SGHRS and YFSETQ. Between the trimmed V and J ends, which lost 5 bases and 3 bases, there was a span of 20 bases.

As to this clonotype: One end of the junction does not line up with germline, which may come from a read error. V is TRBV11-2 and J is TRBJ2-7, with a possible D match to TRBD2 (5 bases). Germline lookup yields CDR1 SGHAT and CDR2 FQNNGV. This CDR3 has 14 residues. The CDR3 nucleotides read TGTGCCATCACCTTAGATCTTGGTGGATGGGAGCAATACTTC. Protein sequence: CAITLDLGGWEQYF. The full variable domain, completed using reference TRBV11-2 and TRBJ2-7, is EAGVAQSPRYKIIEKRQSVAFWCNPISGHATLYWYQQILGQGPKLLIQFQNNGVVDDSQLPKDRFSAERLKGVDSTLKIQPAKLEDSAVYLCAITLDLGGWEQYFGPGTRLTVT.

This clonotype was picked up a small number of times. V and J are TRBV29-1 and TRBJ2-1; 15 positions agree with TRBD2. CDR1 is SQVTM, CDR2 ANQGSEA, per germline. V gave up 6 bases and J gave up 5 bases; unmatched junction bases: 5. The CDR3 extends over 15 amino acids. CDR3 protein: CSVGLAGGFHNEQFF. The DNA of the CDR3 is TGCAGCGTAGGACTAGCGGGAGGGTTCCACAATGAGCAGTTCTTC.

In its sample, this clonotype was seen many times. The CDR3 end shows no conserved phenylalanine or tryptophan, and so a read error is likely. The chain employs TRBV5-1 and TRBJ2-1; 9 bases are a match to TRBD2. V gave up 3 bases and J gave up 9 bases; unmatched junction bases: 4. This CDR3 has 13 amino acids. Germline-derived CDR1 and CDR2 are SGHRS and YFSETQ. CDR3 sequence reads: CASSSTGLAEQFI. CDR3 sequence (DNA): TGCGCCAGCAGCTCGACGGGACTAGCTGAGCAGTTCATC.

Concerning this clonotype itself: Lacking the conserved final phenylalanine or tryptophan, this CDR3 likely reflects a read error. The chain is built from TRBV29-1 and TRBJ1-5; tentatively, D is TRBD1 (6 bases). CDR1 is SQVTM, CDR2 ANQGSEA, per germline. V lost 7 bases and J lost 4, with 14 bases in between. This CDR3 comprises 13 residues. Written as DNA, the CDR3 is TGCAGCGCCGGAGGGGGAGTGAATCAGCCCCAGCATTAT. This translates into CSAGGGVNQPQHY.

This clonotype was picked up one time. The chain is built from TRBV10-3 and TRBJ2-7; 13 positions match TRBD2. Germline CDR1 is ENHRY and CDR2 is SYGVKD. The CDR3 sequence is 19 residues long. V lost 7 bases, J lost 0 bases, and 15 bases stayed unmatched. This CDR3 reads CAITKRSLLAGGFSYEQYF. The CDR3 DNA sequence: TGTGCCATCACCAAACGATCTTTACTAGCGGGAGGGTTCTCCTACGAGCAGTACTTC.

This clonotype was detected ten times or more. V is TRBV30 and J is TRBJ2-1, with D maybe TRBD1 (6 bases). Germline V gives CDR1 GTSNPN, CDR2 SVGIG (reference sequence). CDR3 length equals 14 residues. V was shortened by 2 bases and J by 9 bases, with 17 bases between the two germline ends. The CDR3 loop is CAWSKGDHLTEQFF. CDR3 DNA sequence: TGTGCCTGGAGTAAGGGGGACCACCTAACTGAGCAGTTCTTC.